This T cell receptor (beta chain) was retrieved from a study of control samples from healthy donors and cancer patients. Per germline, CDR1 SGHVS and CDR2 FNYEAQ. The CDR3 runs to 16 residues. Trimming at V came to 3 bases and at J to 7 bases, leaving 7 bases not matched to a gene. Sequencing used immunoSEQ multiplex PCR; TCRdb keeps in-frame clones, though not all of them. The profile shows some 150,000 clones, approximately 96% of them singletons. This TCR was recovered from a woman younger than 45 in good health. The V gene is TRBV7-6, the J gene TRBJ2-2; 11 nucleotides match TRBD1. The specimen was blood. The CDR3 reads CASSFLGQGADGELFF. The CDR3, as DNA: TGTGCCAGCAGCTTTCTTGGACAGGGGGCGGACGGGGAGCTGTTTTTT.